This TCR beta chain was identified in a study of a mutant IDH1 vaccine in newly diagnosed glioma. Study-level background: Previous care, which was radiotherapy, temozolomide, or both, most often involved both. Scheduled at week 35, visit V12 preceded visit V13, held at week 47.

Concerning this clone itself: The antigen remains undetermined.

Time point meaning: week 47, end of study. The study gave 300 ug of mutant IDH1 20-mer peptide per vaccine dose, with topical imiquimod. Donors harbored newly found WHO grade 3 or 4 IDH1-mutant, ATRX-lost astrocytomas. Only in-frame clones appear in the TCRdb table, and some are missing; sequencing was by immunoSEQ multiplex PCR. The sample holds 31,000 or so clones; around 81% are singletons and the top ten take around 31%. From germline, CDR1 is SEHNR and CDR2 FQNEAQ (reference sequence). This CDR3 comprises 15 residues. The V and J ends lost 3 bases and 4 bases respectively, with 12 bases between them.

The chain carries TRBV7-9 and TRBJ2-2; TRBD1 or TRBD2 may be the D gene (5 bases each). The receptor was isolated from a man aged 30 to 45 with glioma. The input for sequencing was PBMCs, taken from a glioma patient whose treatment included an IDH1 peptide vaccine. The CDR3 nucleotides are TGTGCCAGCAGCTTTGAGGGGCGGTTCACCGGGGAGCTGTTTTTT. It yields the protein CASSFEGRFTGELFF.